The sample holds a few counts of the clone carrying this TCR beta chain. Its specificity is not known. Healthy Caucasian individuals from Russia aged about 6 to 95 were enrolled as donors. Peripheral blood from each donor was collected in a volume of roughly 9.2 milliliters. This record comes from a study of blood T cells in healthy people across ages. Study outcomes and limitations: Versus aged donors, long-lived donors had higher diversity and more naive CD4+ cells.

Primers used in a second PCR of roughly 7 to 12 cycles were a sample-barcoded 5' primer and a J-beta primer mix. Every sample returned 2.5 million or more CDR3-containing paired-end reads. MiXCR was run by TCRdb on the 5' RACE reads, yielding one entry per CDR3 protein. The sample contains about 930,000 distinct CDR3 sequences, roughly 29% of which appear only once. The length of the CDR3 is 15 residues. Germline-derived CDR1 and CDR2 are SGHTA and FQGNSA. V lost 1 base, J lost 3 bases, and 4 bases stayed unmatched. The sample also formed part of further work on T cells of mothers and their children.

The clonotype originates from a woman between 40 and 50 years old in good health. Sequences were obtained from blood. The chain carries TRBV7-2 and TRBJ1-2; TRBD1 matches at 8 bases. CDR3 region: CASSLEAGGYYGYTF. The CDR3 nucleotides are TGTGCCAGCAGCTTAGAGGCAGGGGGCTACTATGGCTACACCTTC. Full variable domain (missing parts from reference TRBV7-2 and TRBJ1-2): GAGVSQSPSNKVTEKGKDVELRCDPISGHTALYWYRQSLGQGLEFLIYFQGNSAPDKSGLPSDRFSAERTGGSVSTLTIQRTQQEDSAVYLCASSLEAGGYYGYTFGSGTRLTVV.